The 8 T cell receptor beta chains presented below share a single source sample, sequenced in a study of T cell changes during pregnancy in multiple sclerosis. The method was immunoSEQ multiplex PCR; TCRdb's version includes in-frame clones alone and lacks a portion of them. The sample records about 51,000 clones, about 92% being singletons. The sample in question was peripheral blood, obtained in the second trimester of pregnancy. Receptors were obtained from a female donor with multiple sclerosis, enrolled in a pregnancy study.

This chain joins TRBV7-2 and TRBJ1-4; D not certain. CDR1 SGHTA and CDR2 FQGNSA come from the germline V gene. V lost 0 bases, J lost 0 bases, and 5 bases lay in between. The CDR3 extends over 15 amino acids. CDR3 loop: CASSLAQTTNEKLFF. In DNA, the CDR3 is TGTGCCAGCAGCTTAGCGCAGACAACTAATGAAAAACTGTTTTTT.

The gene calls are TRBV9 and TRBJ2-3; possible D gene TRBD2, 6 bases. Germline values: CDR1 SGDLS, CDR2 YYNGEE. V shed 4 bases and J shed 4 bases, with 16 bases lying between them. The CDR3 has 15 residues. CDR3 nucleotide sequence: TGTGCCAGCAGCCCGGCCGGGACTCGTGCAGATACGCAGTATTTT. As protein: CASSPAGTRADTQYF.

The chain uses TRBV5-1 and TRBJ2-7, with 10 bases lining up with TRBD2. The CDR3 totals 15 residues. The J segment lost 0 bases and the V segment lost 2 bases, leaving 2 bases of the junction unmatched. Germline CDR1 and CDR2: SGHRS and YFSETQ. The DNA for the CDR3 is TGCGCCAGCAGCTTTGCTAGCGGGAGCTCCTACGAGCAGTACTTC. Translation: CASSFASGSSYEQYF. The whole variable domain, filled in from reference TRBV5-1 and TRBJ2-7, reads KAGVTQTPRYLIKTRGQQVTLSCSPISGHRSVSWYQQTPGQGLQFLFEYFSETQRNKGNFPGRFSGRQFSNSRSEMNVSTLELGDSALYLCASSFASGSSYEQYFGPGTRLTVT.

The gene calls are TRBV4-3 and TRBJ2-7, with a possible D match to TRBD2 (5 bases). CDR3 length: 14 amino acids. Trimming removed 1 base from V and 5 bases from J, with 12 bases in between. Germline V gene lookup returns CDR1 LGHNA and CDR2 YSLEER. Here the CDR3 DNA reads TGCGCCAGCAGCCAAGCCCTAGGAGGACACGAGCAGTACTTC. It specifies CASSQALGGHEQYF.

DNA for the CDR3: TGTGCCAGCAGCTTAGTCTTAGCGGGAGAGACCCAGTACTTC. It encodes CASSLVLAGETQYF. The gene calls are TRBV7-2 and TRBJ2-5; 7 nucleotides agree with TRBD2. Trimming at V came to 1 base and at J to 4 bases, leaving 3 bases not matched to a gene. The length of the CDR3 is 14 residues. CDR1 is SGHTA and CDR2 is FQGNSA in the germline V gene.

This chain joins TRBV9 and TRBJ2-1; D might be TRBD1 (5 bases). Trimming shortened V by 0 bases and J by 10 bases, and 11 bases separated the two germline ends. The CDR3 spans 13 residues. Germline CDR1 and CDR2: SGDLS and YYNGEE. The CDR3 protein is CASSVVPRTEQFF. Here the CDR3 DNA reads TGTGCCAGCAGCGTAGTACCCCGGACAGAGCAGTTCTTC.

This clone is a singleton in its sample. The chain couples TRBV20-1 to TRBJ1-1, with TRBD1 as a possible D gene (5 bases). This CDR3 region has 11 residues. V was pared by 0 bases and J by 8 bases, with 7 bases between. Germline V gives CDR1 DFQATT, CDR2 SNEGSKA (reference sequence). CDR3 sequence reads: CSARDAGEAFF. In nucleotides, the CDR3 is TGCAGTGCTAGAGATGCAGGGGAAGCTTTCTTT.

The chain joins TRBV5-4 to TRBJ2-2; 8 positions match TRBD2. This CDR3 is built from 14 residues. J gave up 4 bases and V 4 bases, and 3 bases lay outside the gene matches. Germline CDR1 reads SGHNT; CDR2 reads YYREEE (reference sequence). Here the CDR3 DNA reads TGTGCCAGCAGCCCGGGGGGGGGCACCGGGGAGCTGTTTTTT. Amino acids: CASSPGGGTGELFF.